This TCR beta chain is from a study of cytomegalovirus exposure and HLA in healthy donors (dated by TCRdb to 2016 to 2017). Regarding the study in general: According to an earlier analysis of a few hundred of the donors, 150 million to 200 million T cells yielded roughly 110 million unique TCR beta sequences and approximately 300 Gb of sequence data. About 320 gigabases of sequencing data and approximately 85 million unique TCR sequences were included in an early release covering about 600 HLA-typed donors. The genetic ancestry cluster associated with self-reported Caucasian donors included around four fifths of the roughly 380 genotyped donors. The study was designed to test whether signatures of past pathogen exposure could be identified by cataloging public T cell receptors. The study profiled the T cell repertoires of 500 to 800 subjects by immunosequencing and related them to cytomegalovirus serostatus. In addition to the first cohort of several hundred subjects, a separate validation cohort of some 120 different subjects was used. To predict cytomegalovirus infection status, the study combined high-throughput TCR immunosequencing, statistical association of individual TCRs with disease status, and machine learning. In a later analysis, previously published TCR beta repertoires from some 640 donors were re-analyzed and high-resolution HLA genotyping was added so that TCR occurrence patterns could be studied. Rather than drawing on any new phenotypic data, the later analysis identified candidate immune exposures from TCR beta sequences and the way those sequences occurred across donors. In an earlier analysis of over 550 of the donors, high-throughput TCR beta sequencing was used to judge whether each TCR beta V gene segment behaved as functional or pseudogenic. Donor age, sex, ethnicity and CMV serostatus were compiled together with the repertoire data. A later genetic analysis used genome-wide SNP genotypes for about 55% of the 666 donors, treating that subset as a discovery cohort. All discovery cohort repertoires had been generated using a single sequencing platform. HLA typing included class I and class II loci at four-digit resolution. Typing coverage varied by locus: about 629-640 donors for A, B, C, DRB1 and DQB1; some 520 for DQA1; more than 600 for DPA1; around 450 for DPB1. Roughly 5 DR-DQ haplotypes were handled as single units for association and clustering because linkage in the cohort was strong. Across approximately 420 genotyped donors of the cohort, an average of about 220,000 unique TCR beta nucleotide sequences per donor were sequenced, and about a sixth of those sequences were non-productive.

The CDR3 numbers 16 residues from cysteine through phenylalanine. Kept here is only the CDR3 DNA, which spans 48 bases and is read in frame from base 1. CDR1 is given as MDHEN and CDR2 as SYDVKM, both from the germline V gene. V drops 8 bases and J drops 5 bases, leaving 22 bases in between. Of note for this clone: What antigen it recognizes has not been identified. No base quality values were provided; no much bigger clone lies one nucleotide off.

Study-wide conclusions, independent of this receptor: A few of the identified cytomegalovirus-associated TCR beta chains were confirmed in vitro to be specific for cytomegalovirus antigens. A later analysis associated roughly 17,000 TCR beta sequences with specific HLA alleles at a false discovery rate of 0.05. In a later analysis, HLA-associated TCR beta chains were found to be more clonally expanded and to have lower generation probabilities than equally common non-associated chains. In a later analysis, most CMV-associated TCR beta chains were found to appear HLA-restricted, with HLA associations seemingly driven largely by CMV exposure. Most TCR sequences were observed very rarely across donors, whereas some public TCRs were present in many individuals. Because counts were too low, 15 to 20 rarely observed V segments, including chromosome 9 orphons, were excluded from the earlier analysis of a few hundred of the donors. The cohort was sequenced for TCR beta chains only, and without alpha or paired-chain data the features that could be detected were limited. Correlated functional status among segregating V segments might be attributable to linkage disequilibrium, but an unknown experimental factor could not be ruled out. When HLA alleles, especially DR and DQ, strongly co-occurred, TCR associations were difficult to assign to individual alleles. In an earlier analysis of around 600 of the donors, most TCR beta V segments were observed in productive rearrangements about 90% or about 30% of the time, broadly matching IMGT annotations. The only immune exposure information available for the cohort was CMV serostatus. In both the original and validation cohorts, the classifier was reported to diagnose cytomegalovirus status with high specificity and sensitivity. V-gene and J-gene trimming of TCR beta chains was associated with a missense DCLRE1C variant in a later genetic analysis, and the association was replicated in an independent cohort. Compared with the approximately 720-donor mean, donors in an Asian-associated ancestry cluster had fewer N-insertions in productive TCRs, according to a later genetic analysis. In a later analysis, the rate of TCR association differed among HLA loci, with DRB1 alleles having the most associated TCRs and HLA-C alleles having the fewest. The presence/absence analyses assumed that sequencing depth was roughly uniform across donors, and that assumption may not be true. A total of about 180 TCR beta chains were listed by the study as associated with cytomegalovirus. The 87-base-pair reads could not distinguish some IMGT-functional V segments, including TRBV6-2 and TRBV6-3, so those segments were excluded. Because HLA typing was unavailable for some donors at each locus, only the typed subset was used in association tests. According to the authors, the approach could potentially be generalized to other disease states and immunological phenotypes. The sequencing pipeline was judged likely to have produced a cluster of highly shared sequence variants as a technical artifact. According to a later analysis, parvovirus B19, influenza, CMV and Epstein-Barr virus appeared linked to several top co-occurrence clusters. A further reported finding was that TCR beta sequences accurately predicted the HLA-A and HLA-B alleles for most subjects in the first cohort.

Library construction relied on the immunoSEQ multiplex PCR assay. For the multiplex PCR, a mixture combining 60 forward primers for TCR Vbeta segments and 13 reverse primers for TCR Jbeta segments was used. Amplification of the CDR3 region of rearranged TCR beta genes was performed with a multiplex PCR assay on genomic DNA. The amplified TCR beta libraries were sequenced on the Illumina HiSeq System as 87-base-pair reads. The source study handled its data this way. In a later analysis, some 80 million unique TCR beta chains were counted across the roughly 670 repertoires, and roughly 11 million of these chains were shared by at least two donors. Raw reads were error-corrected and collapsed into unique sequences by a nearest-neighbor algorithm in which closely related sequences were merged to remove PCR and sequencing errors. Alignment of CDR3 sequences to IMGT reference sequences was used to assign V, D and J gene segments. For a sequence to be retained, a match of at least six nucleotides to both a V gene segment and a J gene segment was required. A rearrangement counted as productive if the CDR3 had no stop codons and remained in frame with V and J, and every other rearrangement counted as non-productive. CDR3 was defined according to IMGT convention as the region running from the second conserved V-encoded cysteine to the conserved J-encoded phenylalanine. In an earlier analysis of more than 550 of the donors, sequences lacking an unambiguous match to a single V gene segment were excluded. In an earlier analysis of approximately 590 of the donors, V segments were called functional above 56.7% productive rearrangements and were called segregating when the between-donor standard deviation exceeded 5%. A statistical classification framework was built to diagnose cytomegalovirus status from the catalog of TCR beta chain sequences. In a later analysis, V and J genes were assigned by comparing TCR nucleotide sequences against IMGT/GENE-DB human TR gene sequences. A later analysis assigned CDR3 sequences and most-parsimonious VDJ recombination scenarios with the TCRdist pipeline. In a later analysis, every TCR beta chain was defined by the combination of its CDR3 amino acid sequence and its V-gene family, and reads without a unique V-gene family were dropped. A later analysis removed several hundred highly shared, low-generation-probability nucleotide sequences to deal with suspected cross-contamination and a sequencing artifact. In a later analysis, a clonal expansion index was calculated for each public chain from normalized within-repertoire ranks of inferred template counts. In a later analysis, generation probabilities were computed with a VDJ recombination model fitted to out-of-frame rearrangements, and the resulting probabilities were checked against IGoR. In a later analysis, TCR-TCR, TCR-HLA and TCR-CMV co-occurrence was scored with hypergeometric tests, and a repertoire-size bias correction was applied to TCR pairs. To estimate false discovery rates, a later analysis permuted the HLA or CMV assignments 20 times. In a later analysis, co-occurring TCRs were grouped using DBSCAN, and TCRdist sequence similarity was added for clustering within HLA-allele-positive subsets. Repertoires with fewer than 30,000 or more than 120,000 public chains, plus five repertoires with anomalous nucleotide sharing, were excluded from co-occurrence clustering. Held by TCRdb, this immuneACCESS table contains in-frame sequences only and omits some clones. Under half of the omission traces to an unresolved V gene where checked; the cause of the rest is unknown. That table gives V, J and clone size, and the DNA gave D and trimming. The sample records more than 90,000 clones, roughly three quarters of which are singletons. The ten most abundant clones make up about 2% of the sample.

The cohort comprised under 700 healthy bone marrow donors. At the time of sampling, every cohort member was nominally healthy, though immune exposures that went unrecorded were likely present. The donor was CMV seronegative and belonged to the group of 352 seronegative cohort members. A peripheral blood sample was provided by each donor, and peripheral blood mononuclear cells were used for TCR beta sequencing. Genomic DNA was extracted from the blood cell samples with the Qiagen DNeasy Blood Extraction Kit. The chain couples TRBV28 to TRBJ2-1, and the D gene may be TRBD2, 6 bases matching. The material sequenced was PBMCs. The clonotype was recovered from a man between 40 and 49 years old in good health and CMV-seronegative. The DNA sequence reads TGTGCCAGCCGAACCGGGGGACCCGTCTTTCACAATGAGCAGTTCTTC. Its amino acids are CASRTGGPVFHNEQFF.